The 16 T cell receptor beta chains below were found in one sample sequenced in a study of T cell responses to AZD1222 COVID-19 vaccine. Measured with immunoSEQ multiplex PCR; TCRdb has only the in-frame clones, and not every one. The data contain 140,000 or so clones, around 84% of them singletons. This specimen was peripheral blood, taken 28 days after the second AZD1222 dose. These receptors originate from an adult who received the AZD1222 COVID-19 vaccine.

This clone showed up just once. The chain has TRBV5-1 and TRBJ1-6; TRBD1 matches at 7 bases. This CDR3 contains 14 residues. Germline-derived CDR1 and CDR2 are SGHRS and YFSETQ. Trimming removed 3 bases from V and 7 bases from J; junction bases left unmatched: 4. The CDR3 spells CASSSTGRNSPLHF. The CDR3 nucleotides read TGCGCCAGCAGCTCGACAGGGCGAAATTCACCCCTCCACTTT.

The chain joins TRBV5-1 to TRBJ2-3, with TRBD2 matching over 9 bases. Germline V gene sequence: CDR1 SGHRS, CDR2 YFSETQ. The junction had 5 bases not matched to a gene; V was cut back by 0 bases and J by 0 bases. The CDR3 contains 17 residues. In DNA form, the CDR3 reads TGCGCCAGCAGCTTGGCCGCCACTAGCGGGAGCACAGATACGCAGTATTTT. It is translated as CASSLAATSGSTDTQYF.

The chain uses TRBV9 and TRBJ2-7; unclear D gene. Looked up from germline, CDR1 is SGDLS and CDR2 is YYNGEE. Between the trimmed V and J ends, which lost 0 bases and 1 base, there was a span of 11 bases. CDR3 length equals 15 residues. For the CDR3, the DNA is TGTGCCAGCAGCGTAGGAGGTTCCCAATCCTACGAGCAGTACTTC. Translating gives CASSVGGSQSYEQYF.

In DNA form, the CDR3 reads TGTGCCTGGAGTCCCGGGACTAGCAGCTACCAAGAGACCCAGTACTTC. Its translation is CAWSPGTSSYQETQYF. The chain carries TRBV30 and TRBJ2-5; 9 bases map to TRBD2. The CDR3 sequence is 16 residues long. Germline V lookup: CDR1 GTSNPN, CDR2 SVGIG (reference sequence). The ends lost 2 bases at V and 0 bases at J; junction bases unmatched: 7.

J is TRBJ2-7 and V is TRBV5-1, with 7 bases matching TRBD2. Germline V gene lookup returns CDR1 SGHRS and CDR2 YFSETQ. CDR3 size: 18 residues. The V gene end was trimmed by 0 bases and the J gene end by 0 bases; junction bases not matched to a gene: 12. CDR3 region: CASSLEGPGGGSSYEQYF. The CDR3 region has the DNA TGCGCCAGCAGCTTGGAGGGTCCTGGCGGGGGTAGCTCCTACGAGCAGTACTTC.

This clone was detected a few times. Other DNA sequences in this sample translate to the same CDR3. The rearrangement uses TRBV25-1 and TRBJ2-7, with D tentatively TRBD1 (6 bases). CDR1 and CDR2 (germline): MGHDK, SYGVNS. The ends were cut back, 4 bases at V and 2 bases at J, with 9 bases in the middle. The length of the CDR3 is 13 residues. The CDR3 DNA reads as TGTGCCAGCAGTGCCAGGGGCACCTACGAGCAGTACTTC. Protein sequence: CASSARGTYEQYF.

V gene TRBV30 combines with J gene TRBJ2-7; D is possibly TRBD1 (6 bases). The CDR3 extends over 16 amino acids. With 2 bases removed from V and 4 bases from J, the gap between germline ends came to 21 bases. Germline-derived CDR1 and CDR2 are GTSNPN and SVGIG (reference sequence). In nucleotides, the CDR3 is TGTGCCTGGAGTAGGGCCACAGGGTTAATTGGGTACGAGCAGTACTTC. As protein: CAWSRATGLIGYEQYF.

The chain links TRBV6-6 to TRBJ1-5; TRBD1 matches 7 bases. The CDR3 covers 14 residues. Losses at the gene ends were 6 bases for V and 3 bases for J; bases not matched to a gene: 5. The germline CDR1 and CDR2 sequences are MNHNY and SVGAGI (reference sequence). The DNA of the CDR3 is TGTGCCAGCAGGCAAACAGGGGTCAATCAGCCCCAGCATTTT. This gives the protein CASRQTGVNQPQHF.

This clone was detected once. The chain links TRBV5-1 to TRBJ1-4, with D maybe TRBD1 (6 bases). Between the trimmed V and J ends, which lost 2 bases and 5 bases, there was a span of 10 bases. CDR1 SGHRS and CDR2 YFSETQ come from the germline V gene. This CDR3 is 14 amino acids long. The CDR3 reads CASSFTGTNEKLFF. In nucleotides, the CDR3 is TGCGCCAGCAGCTTTACAGGGACAAATGAAAAACTGTTTTTT.

The sample holds one count of this clone. The J gene is TRBJ2-1, the V gene TRBV29-1; possible D gene TRBD2, 5 bases. V lost 1 base and J 0 bases, leaving 10 bases between the germline ends. This CDR3 has 15 residues. Germline V gene sequence: CDR1 SQVTM, CDR2 ANQGSEA. CDR3 nucleotides: TGCAGCGTTGAAGGGCTAGCTGTCTCCTACAATGAGCAGTTCTTC. It is translated as CSVEGLAVSYNEQFF.

The chain joins TRBV10-2 to TRBJ1-6; TRBD1 aligns across 9 bases. V lost 10 bases and J lost 9; bases outside the gene matches: 7. The germline V gene has CDR1 WSHSY and CDR2 SAAADI. The CDR3 consists of 13 residues. The CDR3: CATSGQGVSPLHF. CDR3 DNA sequence: TGCGCCACCTCGGGACAGGGAGTTTCACCCCTCCACTTT.

The V call is TRBV18, the J call TRBJ1-3; D gene unclear. The CDR3 is made up of 16 amino acids. V was cut by 2 bases and J by 0 bases, with 11 bases left in between. Germline assignment: CDR1 KGHSH and CDR2 LQKENI. The CDR3 DNA reads as TGTGCCAGCTCACCAAGCGCAGGTAGCTCTGGAAACACCATATATTTT. Translating gives CASSPSAGSSGNTIYF.

The chain combines TRBV11-2 with TRBJ2-2; D remains unclear. CDR3 length equals 13 residues. The V gene lost 3 bases and the J gene lost 1 base, with 3 bases spanning the gap. Germline V gene sequence: CDR1 SGHAT, CDR2 FQNNGV. CDR3 amino acids: CASSFVNTGELFF. The CDR3 DNA reads as TGTGCCAGCAGCTTCGTGAACACCGGGGAGCTGTTTTTT.

The chain uses TRBV18 and TRBJ1-2; 9 bases are shared with TRBD1. V shed 3 bases, J shed 4 bases, and the junction held 9 bases outside the gene matches. This CDR3 is 16 amino acids long. Germline V gene data show CDR1 as KGHSH and CDR2 as LQKENI. CDR3 coding DNA: TGTGCCAGCTCACCTAAGAGGACAGGGGACCCCTATGGCTACACCTTC. This gives the protein CASSPKRTGDPYGYTF.

The J gene is TRBJ2-1, the V gene TRBV5-1, with a tentative D call TRBD2 (5 bases). The V gene's germline CDR1 is SGHRS and CDR2 YFSETQ. This CDR3 contains 13 residues. The germline V and J ends were trimmed by 0 bases and 9 bases, with 10 bases remaining between them. In DNA, the CDR3 is TGCGCCAGCAGCTTGGTGGGGAGCCGTGAGCAGTTCTTC. It is translated as CASSLVGSREQFF. Drawing the rest from reference TRBV5-1 and TRBJ2-1, the complete variable domain is KAGVTQTPRYLIKTRGQQVTLSCSPISGHRSVSWYQQTPGQGLQFLFEYFSETQRNKGNFPGRFSGRQFSNSRSEMNVSTLELGDSALYLCASSLVGSREQFFGPGTRLTVL.

The gene calls are TRBV27 and TRBJ1-1, with no clear D. Germline lookup yields CDR1 MNHEY and CDR2 SMNVEV (reference sequence). V lost 0 bases to trimming and J lost 1 base, with 9 bases between them. The CDR3 loop spans 15 amino acids. CDR3 residues: CASSLSSHPNTEAFF. In DNA form, the CDR3 reads TGTGCCAGCAGTTTATCGTCGCACCCGAACACTGAAGCTTTCTTT.